This TCR beta chain was sequenced in a study of blood T cell repertoires in COVID-19. Germline CDR1 reads MDHEN; CDR2 reads SYDVKM. The CDR3 has 18 residues. V lost 4 bases and J lost 0; bases outside the gene matches: 9. Using immunoSEQ multiplex PCR, the repertoire was profiled, and TCRdb retains in-frame clones only, with some absent. The table has some 70,000 clones, 70% to 90% seen once. The chain carries TRBV28 and TRBJ2-6; TRBD1 aligns across 7 bases. The clonotype was recovered from a woman over 75 with active COVID-19. Sequencing was performed on peripheral blood. The CDR3 region is CASSSVPGQYSGANVLTF. For the CDR3, the DNA is TGTGCCAGCAGTTCCGTCCCGGGACAGTACTCTGGGGCCAACGTCCTGACTTTC.